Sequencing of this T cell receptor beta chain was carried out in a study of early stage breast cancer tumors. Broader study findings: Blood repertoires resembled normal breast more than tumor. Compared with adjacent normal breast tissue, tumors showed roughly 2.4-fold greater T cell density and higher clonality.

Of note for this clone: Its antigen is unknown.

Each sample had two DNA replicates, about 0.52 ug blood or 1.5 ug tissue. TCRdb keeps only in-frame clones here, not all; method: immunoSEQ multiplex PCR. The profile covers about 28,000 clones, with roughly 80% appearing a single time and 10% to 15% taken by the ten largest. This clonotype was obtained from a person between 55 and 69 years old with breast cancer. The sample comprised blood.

The CDR3, as DNA: TGTGCCAGCTCTGGGGGGGCCGGTAATGAAAAACTGTTTTTT. Encoded protein: CASSGGAGNEKLFF. V is TRBV18 and J is TRBJ1-4; D is possibly TRBD1 (6 bases). V was clipped by 6 bases and J by 4 bases, with 12 bases between them. The CDR3 is 14 residues long. CDR1 is KGHSH, CDR2 LQKENI, per germline.